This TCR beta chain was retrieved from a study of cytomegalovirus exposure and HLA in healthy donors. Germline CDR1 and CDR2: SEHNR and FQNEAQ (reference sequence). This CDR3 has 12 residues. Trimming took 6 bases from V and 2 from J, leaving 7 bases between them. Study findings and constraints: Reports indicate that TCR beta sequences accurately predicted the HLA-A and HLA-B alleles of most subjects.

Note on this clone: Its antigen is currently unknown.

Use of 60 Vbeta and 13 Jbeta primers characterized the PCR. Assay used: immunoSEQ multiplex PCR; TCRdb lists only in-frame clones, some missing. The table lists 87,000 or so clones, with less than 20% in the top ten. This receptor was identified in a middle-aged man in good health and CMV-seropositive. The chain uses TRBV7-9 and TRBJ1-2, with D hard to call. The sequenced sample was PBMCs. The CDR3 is CASRTENYGYTF. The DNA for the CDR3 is TGTGCCAGCAGAACAGAGAACTATGGCTACACCTTC.